These T cell receptor beta chains were read from a single sample in a study of T cell repertoires in cytomegalovirus infection. Each CDR3 protein is one row after TCRdb ran MiXCR on the reads. The sample yields some 500,000 distinct CDR3 sequences, roughly a third seen once. These receptors have no known antigen. The source was cultured PBMCs, collected from culture after CMV antigen stimulation. These receptors were collected from a human donor in good health (CMV status not recorded). Some clones in this sample may be carry-over from other donors' samples. CDR3s include the opening cysteine and the closing phenylalanine or tryptophan. D genes are given only for firm matches. Where a row states a size, it is once, few, many or the class of an expanded clone; other rows omit it.

D: NA; V: TRBV7-2; size: many; J: TRBJ2-6; DNA: TGTGCCAGCAGCTTAGATGGTACCCCTGGGGCCAACGTCCTGACTTTC; CDR3: CASSLDGTPGANVLTF
D: NA; V: TRBV7-2; size: many; J: TRBJ1-6; DNA: TGTGCCAGCAGCTTAGGCATTTCCAATTCACCCCTCCACTTT; CDR3: CASSLGISNSPLHF
D: NA; V: TRBV20-1; size: NA; J: TRBJ2-1; DNA: TGCAGTGCTACCGACAGGAGGGGATACAATGAGCAGTTCTTC; CDR3: CSATDRRGYNEQFF
D: TRBD1; V: TRBV11-3; size: NA; J: TRBJ1-1; DNA: TGTGCCAGCAGCCCCGGGACAGGGGAAAACACTGAAGCTTTCTTT; CDR3: CASSPGTGENTEAFF
D: TRBD1; V: TRBV5-4; size: once; J: TRBJ1-5; DNA: TGTGCCAGCATCCCCCGGGGGCAGGGGGGCAATCAGCCCCAGCATTTT; CDR3: CASIPRGQGGNQPQHF
D: TRBD1; V: TRBV14; size: few; J: TRBJ1-4; DNA: TGTGCCAGCAGCCAAGGCTCGTGGACAGGGGTTATGGAAAGTGAAAAACTGTTTTTT; CDR3: CASSQGSWTGVMESEKLFF
D: NA; V: TRBV7-2; size: few; J: TRBJ1-4; DNA: TGTGCCAGCAGCCCTCGACGGGGGCGTAATGAAAAACTGTTTTTT; CDR3: CASSPRRGRNEKLFF
D: NA; V: TRBV6-2/TRBV6-3; size: NA; J: TRBJ1-6; DNA: TGTGCCAGCAGTAAGAGGGAAACACCCCTCCACTTT; CDR3: CASSKRETPLHF
D: NA; V: TRBV25-1; size: few; J: TRBJ1-6; DNA: TGTGCCAGCAGTGAATATTCCTATAATTCACCCCTCCACTTT; CDR3: CASSEYSYNSPLHF
D: NA; V: TRBV7-2; size: NA; J: TRBJ1-2; DNA: TGTGCCAGCAGCATCCGGACGGATGGCTACACCTTC; CDR3: CASSIRTDGYTF
D: NA; V: TRBV6-2/TRBV6-3; size: few; J: TRBJ2-5; DNA: TGTGCCAGCAGGAGCGAGACCCAGTACTTC; CDR3: CASRSETQYF
D: NA; V: TRBV5-1; size: few; J: TRBJ2-3; DNA: TGCGCCACCCGACCTCTACTAGCCACAGATACGCAGTATTTT; CDR3: CATRPLLATDTQYF
D: TRBD1; V: TRBV5-1; size: NA; J: TRBJ2-7; DNA: TGCGCCAGCAGACAGGGGACCGGCGAGCAGTACTTC; CDR3: CASRQGTGEQYF
D: NA; V: TRBV5-1; size: NA; J: TRBJ1-2; DNA: TGCGCCAGCAAGAGGGAAGCGGGCTATGGCTACACCTTC; CDR3: CASKREAGYGYTF
D: TRBD2; V: TRBV12-3/TRBV12-4; size: once; J: TRBJ2-3; DNA: TGTGCCAGCAGCTGGGGGAGGGCAGATACGCAGTATTTT; CDR3: CASSWGRADTQYF
D: TRBD1; V: TRBV6-5; size: few; J: TRBJ2-1; DNA: TGTGCCAGCAGAACAGGGGACCTTAACAATGAGCAGTTCTTC; CDR3: CASRTGDLNNEQFF
D: TRBD2; V: TRBV9; size: NA; J: TRBJ2-7; DNA: TGTGCCAGCAGCACACAAAGCGGGAGTTACCACGAGCAGTACTTC; CDR3: CASSTQSGSYHEQYF
D: NA; V: TRBV20-1; size: few; J: TRBJ1-1; DNA: TGCAGTGCCCAGCGGCAGGGTTCGAACACTGAAGCTTTCTTT; CDR3: CSAQRQGSNTEAFF
D: NA; V: TRBV3-1; size: NA; J: TRBJ1-5; DNA: TGTGCCAGCAGCCAAGGGACCCAAAGGAGCAATCAGCCCCAGCATTTT; CDR3: CASSQGTQRSNQPQHF
D: TRBD1; V: TRBV6-2/TRBV6-3; size: NA; J: TRBJ2-3; DNA: TGTGCCAGCAGCAGATGGACAGGACCTTTTTACACAGATACGCAGTATTTT; CDR3: CASSRWTGPFYTDTQYF
D: NA; V: TRBV7-3; size: NA; J: TRBJ1-1; DNA: TGTGCCAGCAGCTCTAGCTACACTGAAGCTTTCTTT; CDR3: CASSSSYTEAFF
D: TRBD2; V: TRBV2; size: NA; J: TRBJ2-1; DNA: TGTGCCAGCAGCGAAATGGCTAGCGGGTACAATGAGCAGTTCTTC; CDR3: CASSEMASGYNEQFF
D: TRBD2; V: TRBV7-2; size: many; J: TRBJ2-1; DNA: TGTGCCAGCAGCTTAGTTGGGTGGGCTAGCGGGAGAAGTGAGCAGTTCTTC; CDR3: CASSLVGWASGRSEQFF
D: NA; V: TRBV7-2; size: many; J: TRBJ2-1; DNA: TGTGCCAGCAGCTTAAAAGAGCATTTGGGCAGGGTCGATGAGCAGTTCTTC; CDR3: CASSLKEHLGRVDEQFF
D: TRBD1; V: TRBV19; size: NA; J: TRBJ2-3; DNA: TGTGCCAGTAGTATGGACAGGGGGCGCACAGATACGCAGTATTTT; CDR3: CASSMDRGRTDTQYF
D: NA; V: TRBV28; size: few; J: TRBJ1-1; DNA: TGTGCCAGCACCTTATGGGGGAGGAGGGGCCGGAACACTGAAGCTTTCTTT; CDR3: CASTLWGRRGRNTEAFF
D: TRBD2; V: TRBV12-3/TRBV12-4; size: NA; J: TRBJ2-1; DNA: TGTGCCAGCAGTTTTTCCCCGTTTGGTAGCGGGGCCGGTAAGCAGTTCTTC; CDR3: CASSFSPFGSGAGKQFF
D: TRBD2; V: TRBV11-2; size: few; J: TRBJ2-3; DNA: TGTGCCAGCAGCTTAGATGCGGGGACTAGACTTTCTGTGGATACGCAGTATTTT; CDR3: CASSLDAGTRLSVDTQYF
D: NA; V: TRBV7-3; size: NA; J: TRBJ2-7; DNA: TGTGCCAGCAGCCCCGGGACTTACCCCTACGTGCAGTACTTC; CDR3: CASSPGTYPYVQYF
D: NA; V: TRBV18; size: NA; J: TRBJ2-5; DNA: TGTGCCAGCTCAAAACAGGACGCGTACCAAGAGACCCAGTACTTC; CDR3: CASSKQDAYQETQYF
D: TRBD2; V: TRBV7-2; size: NA; J: TRBJ2-1; DNA: TGTGCCAGCAGCCAGCACTCAAGGGCGGGGGGATACAATGAGCAGTTCTTC; CDR3: CASSQHSRAGGYNEQFF
D: NA; V: TRBV28; size: NA; J: TRBJ1-1; DNA: TGTGCCAGCAGTTTTCTTGTTTCCAGGGACGGTGAAGCTTTCTTT; CDR3: CASSFLVSRDGEAFF
D: TRBD2; V: TRBV7-2; size: many; J: TRBJ2-4; DNA: TGTGCCAGCAGCTTAGCGCTAGCGGACCCCGAATACTTC; CDR3: CASSLALADPEYF
D: NA; V: TRBV11-3; size: once; J: TRBJ2-1; DNA: TGTGCCAGCAGCTTAGGGGGGATAACCAGCGGAGTACTCTTCTCCTACAATGAGCAGTTCTTC; CDR3: CASSLGGITSGVLFSYNEQFF
D: NA; V: TRBV7-9; size: few; J: TRBJ2-3; DNA: TGTGCCAGCAGCTGGGCAGGGGCGACAGATACGCAGTATTTT; CDR3: CASSWAGATDTQYF
D: NA; V: TRBV7-8; size: few; J: TRBJ1-2; DNA: TGTGCCAGCAGTCCCGCGGGTAACTATGGCTACACCTTC; CDR3: CASSPAGNYGYTF
D: NA; V: TRBV4-3; size: NA; J: TRBJ2-1; DNA: TGCGCCAGCAGCCCGGGCGTGGTGAGGGGCAATGAGCAGTTCTTC; CDR3: CASSPGVVRGNEQFF
D: NA; V: TRBV27; size: NA; J: TRBJ1-1; DNA: TGTGCCAGCAGATTTACAGGGATGAACACTGAAGCTTTCTTT; CDR3: CASRFTGMNTEAFF
D: NA; V: TRBV20-1; size: NA; J: TRBJ1-5; DNA: TGCAGTGCTAGTATGGGGCTAGGTCAGCCCCAGCATTTT; CDR3: CSASMGLGQPQHF
D: NA; V: TRBV28; size: few; J: TRBJ2-3; DNA: TGTGCCAGCAGTTTGGTACAGGACACAGATACGCAGTATTTT; CDR3: CASSLVQDTDTQYF
D: NA; V: TRBV25-1; size: few; J: TRBJ2-3; DNA: TGTGCCAGCAGTGAATATAAGAAGTTTAGCACAGATACGCAGTATTTT; CDR3: CASSEYKKFSTDTQYF
D: TRBD1; V: TRBV28; size: NA; J: TRBJ1-1; DNA: TGTGCCAGCAGTCCATACAGGGGCGCGGGGGACACTGAAGCTTTCTTT; CDR3: CASSPYRGAGDTEAFF
D: NA; V: TRBV14; size: NA; J: TRBJ1-1; DNA: TGTGCCAGCAGCCGGGTAACAGGCGAAAACACTGAAGCTTTCTTT; CDR3: CASSRVTGENTEAFF
D: TRBD2; V: TRBV7-6; size: NA; J: TRBJ2-3; DNA: TGTGCCAGCAGCACGACTAGCGGGAGCACAGATACGCAGTATTTT; CDR3: CASSTTSGSTDTQYF
D: NA; V: TRBV7-2; size: few; J: TRBJ2-3; DNA: TGTGCCAGCAGCCCTACTAGGAGCCCAGATACGCAGTATTTT; CDR3: CASSPTRSPDTQYF
D: NA; V: TRBV28; size: NA; J: TRBJ2-5; DNA: TGTGCCAGCAGTCCCGGACAGATTTTACGGGAGACCCAGTACTTC; CDR3: CASSPGQILRETQYF
D: NA; V: TRBV20-1; size: NA; J: TRBJ2-2; DNA: TGCAGTGCCGACAATCCCACAGGGACCGGGGAGCTGTTTTTT; CDR3: CSADNPTGTGELFF